This T cell receptor (beta chain) was sequenced in a study of shared clonotypes between healthy human individuals. As for this clone: Its target is unknown.

Assay execution took place at the deep level. Several immunoSEQ plates held equal portions of the genomic DNA taken from each subset. The sequencing of unsorted PBMC DNA took place on ten immunoSEQ deep assay plates. Generated by immunoSEQ multiplex PCR, the TCRdb table keeps only in-frame clones and is missing some. The sample records fewer than 550,000 clones, about three quarters being singletons. Whole-study findings and limits: Exclusively blood specimens were collected; tissue repertoires likely differ.

This CDR3 has 15 amino acids. Unmatched junction bases numbered 5, after V lost 4 bases and J lost 4 bases. The germline CDR1 and CDR2 sequences are SGHNT and YENEEA. Sample: PBMCs. The receptor's source is a woman aged 40-49 years in good health. Some clones in this sample may be carry-over from other donors' samples. The chain links TRBV11-3 to TRBJ2-2; 8 positions match TRBD1. The CDR3 protein is CASSSTGVGTGELFF. The CDR3 nucleotides are TGTGCCAGCAGCTCGACAGGGGTGGGCACCGGGGAGCTGTTTTTT.